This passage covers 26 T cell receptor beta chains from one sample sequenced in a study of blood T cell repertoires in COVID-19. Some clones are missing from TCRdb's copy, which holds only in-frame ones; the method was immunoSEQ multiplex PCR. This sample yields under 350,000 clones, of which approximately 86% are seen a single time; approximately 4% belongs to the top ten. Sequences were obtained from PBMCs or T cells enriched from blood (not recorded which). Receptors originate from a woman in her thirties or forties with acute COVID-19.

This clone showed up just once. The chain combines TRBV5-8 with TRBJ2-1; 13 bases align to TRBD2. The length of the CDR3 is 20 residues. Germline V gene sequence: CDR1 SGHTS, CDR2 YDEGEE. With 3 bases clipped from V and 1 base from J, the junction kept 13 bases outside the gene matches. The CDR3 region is CASSSGLAGAWNPSYNEQFF. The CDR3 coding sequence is TGTGCCAGCAGCTCTGGACTAGCGGGGGCCTGGAACCCTTCCTACAATGAGCAGTTCTTC.

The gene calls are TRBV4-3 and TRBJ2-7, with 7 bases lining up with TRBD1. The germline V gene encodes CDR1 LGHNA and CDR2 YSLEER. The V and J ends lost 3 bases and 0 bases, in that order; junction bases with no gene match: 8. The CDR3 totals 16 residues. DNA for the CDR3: TGCGCCAGCAGCCAGAGGGGGCTAACCAGCTCCTACGAGCAGTACTTC. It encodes CASSQRGLTSSYEQYF.

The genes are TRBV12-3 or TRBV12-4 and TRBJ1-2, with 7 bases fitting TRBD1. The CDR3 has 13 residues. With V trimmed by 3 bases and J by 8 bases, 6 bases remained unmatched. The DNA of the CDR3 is TGTGCCAGCAGTTTCTCGGACAGGATCGGCTACACCTTC. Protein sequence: CASSFSDRIGYTF.

The CDR3 DNA follows: TGTGCCAGCAGCGAGGTCAGGGGTGGAAATTCACCCCTCCACTTT. Translated: CASSEVRGGNSPLHF. The chain employs TRBV3-1 (or the pseudogene TRBV3-2) and TRBJ1-6; D perhaps matches TRBD1 (6 bases). Trimming removed 5 bases at V and 7 bases at J, with 15 bases between. Germline loops: CDR1 LGHDT, CDR2 YNNKEL (reference sequence). CDR3 length: 15 amino acids.

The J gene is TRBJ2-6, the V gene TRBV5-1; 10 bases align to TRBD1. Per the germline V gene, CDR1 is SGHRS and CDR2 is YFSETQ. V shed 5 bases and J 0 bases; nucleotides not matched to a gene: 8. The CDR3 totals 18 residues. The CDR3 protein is CASRHLTGGVSGANVLTF. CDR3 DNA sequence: TGCGCCAGCAGACACTTGACAGGGGGCGTCTCTGGGGCCAACGTCCTGACTTTC.

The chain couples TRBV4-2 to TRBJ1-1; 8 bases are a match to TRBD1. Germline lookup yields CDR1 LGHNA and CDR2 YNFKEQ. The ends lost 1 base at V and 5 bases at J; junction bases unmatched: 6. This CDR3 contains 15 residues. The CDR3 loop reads CASSQGGTGGTEAFF. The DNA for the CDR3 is TGTGCCAGCAGCCAAGGAGGAACAGGGGGTACTGAAGCTTTCTTT.

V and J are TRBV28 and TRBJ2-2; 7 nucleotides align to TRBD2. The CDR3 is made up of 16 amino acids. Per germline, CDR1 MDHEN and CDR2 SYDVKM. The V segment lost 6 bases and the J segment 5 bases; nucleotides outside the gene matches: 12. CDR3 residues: CASSPRGGTSTGELFF. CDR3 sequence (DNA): TGTGCCAGCAGCCCGAGGGGAGGGACGTCGACCGGGGAGCTGTTTTTT. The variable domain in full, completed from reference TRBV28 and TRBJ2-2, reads DVKVTQSSRYLVKRTGEKVFLECVQDMDHENMFWYRQDPGLGLRLIYFSYDVKMKEKGDIPEGYSVSREKKERFSLILESASTNQTSMYLCASSPRGGTSTGELFFGEGSRLTVL.

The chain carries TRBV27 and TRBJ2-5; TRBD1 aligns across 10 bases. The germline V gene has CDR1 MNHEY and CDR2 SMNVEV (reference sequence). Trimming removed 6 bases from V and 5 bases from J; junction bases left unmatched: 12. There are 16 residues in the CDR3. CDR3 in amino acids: CASSSDVGTGVETQYF. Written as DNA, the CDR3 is TGTGCCAGCAGCTCCGACGTCGGGACAGGGGTGGAGACCCAGTACTTC.

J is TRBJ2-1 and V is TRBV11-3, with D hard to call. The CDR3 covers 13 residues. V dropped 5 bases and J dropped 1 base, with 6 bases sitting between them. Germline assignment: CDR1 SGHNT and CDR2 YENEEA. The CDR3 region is CASSAGSYNEQFF. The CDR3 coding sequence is TGTGCCAGCAGCGCCGGTTCCTACAATGAGCAGTTCTTC.

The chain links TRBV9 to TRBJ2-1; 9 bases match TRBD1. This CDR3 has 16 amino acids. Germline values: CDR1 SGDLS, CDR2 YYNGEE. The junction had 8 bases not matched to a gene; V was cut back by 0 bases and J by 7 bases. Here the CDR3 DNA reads TGTGCCAGCAGCGTAGAGGGACAGGGCCACTTTAATGAGCAGTTCTTC. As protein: CASSVEGQGHFNEQFF.

CDR3 sequence reads: CASSPPRNEQYF. CDR3 bases: TGTGCCAGCAGTCCCCCCAGGAACGAGCAGTACTTC. The rearrangement joins TRBV28 to TRBJ2-7; D unresolved. V lost 5 bases to trimming and J lost 5 bases, with 10 bases between them. In germline, CDR1 is MDHEN, CDR2 SYDVKM. This CDR3 region has 12 residues.

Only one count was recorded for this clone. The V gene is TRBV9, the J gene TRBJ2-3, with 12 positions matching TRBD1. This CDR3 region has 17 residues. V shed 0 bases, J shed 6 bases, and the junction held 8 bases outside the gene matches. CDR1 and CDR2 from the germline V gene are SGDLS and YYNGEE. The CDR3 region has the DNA TGTGCCAGCAGCGTAGCGGGCTGGGGACAGGGGGCTGATACGCAGTATTTT. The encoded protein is CASSVAGWGQGADTQYF.

The CDR3 nucleotides are TGCGCCAGCAGCTTACCGGGACAGGGGGTTGATACGCAGTATTTT. Its translation: CASSLPGQGVDTQYF. This rearrangement joins TRBV5-1 to TRBJ2-3, with TRBD1 matching over 11 bases. With V trimmed by 2 bases and J by 6 bases, 5 bases remained unmatched. The CDR3 totals 15 residues. Germline CDR1 is SGHRS and CDR2 is YFSETQ. The whole variable domain, remainder taken from reference TRBV5-1 and TRBJ2-3, is KAGVTQTPRYLIKTRGQQVTLSCSPISGHRSVSWYQQTPGQGLQFLFEYFSETQRNKGNFPGRFSGRQFSNSRSEMNVSTLELGDSALYLCASSLPGQGVDTQYFGPGTRLTVL.

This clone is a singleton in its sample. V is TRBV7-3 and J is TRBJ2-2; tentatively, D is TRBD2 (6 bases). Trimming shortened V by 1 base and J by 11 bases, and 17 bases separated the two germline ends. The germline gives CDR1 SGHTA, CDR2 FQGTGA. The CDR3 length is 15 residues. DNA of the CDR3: TGTGCCAGCAGCTTAATGGGGGGAGCCAATAATGAGCTGTTTTTT. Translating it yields CASSLMGGANNELFF.

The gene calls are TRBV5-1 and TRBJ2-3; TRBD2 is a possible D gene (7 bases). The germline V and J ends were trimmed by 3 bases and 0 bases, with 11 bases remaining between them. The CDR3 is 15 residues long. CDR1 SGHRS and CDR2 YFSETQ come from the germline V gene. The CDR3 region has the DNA TGCGCCAGCAGCTCGGGGGGCCCAAGCACAGATACGCAGTATTTT. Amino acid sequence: CASSSGGPSTDTQYF.

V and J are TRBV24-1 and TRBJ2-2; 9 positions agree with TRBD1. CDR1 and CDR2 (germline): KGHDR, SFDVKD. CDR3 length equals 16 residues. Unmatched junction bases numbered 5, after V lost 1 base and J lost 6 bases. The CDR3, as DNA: TGTGCCACCAGTGATTTTAAGGGACAGGGACCCGGGGAGCTGTTTTTT. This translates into CATSDFKGQGPGELFF.

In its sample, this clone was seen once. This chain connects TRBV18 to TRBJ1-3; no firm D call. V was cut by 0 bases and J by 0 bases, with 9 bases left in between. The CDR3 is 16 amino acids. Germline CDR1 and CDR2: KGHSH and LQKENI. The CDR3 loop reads CASSPPLMSSGNTIYF. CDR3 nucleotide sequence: TGTGCCAGCTCACCACCGTTGATGAGCTCTGGAAACACCATATATTTT. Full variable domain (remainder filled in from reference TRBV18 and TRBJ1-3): NAGVMQNPRHLVRRRGQEARLRCSPMKGHSHVYWYRQLPEEGLKFMVYLQKENIIDESGMPKERFSAEFPKEGPSILRIQQVVRGDSAAYFCASSPPLMSSGNTIYFGEGSWLTVV.

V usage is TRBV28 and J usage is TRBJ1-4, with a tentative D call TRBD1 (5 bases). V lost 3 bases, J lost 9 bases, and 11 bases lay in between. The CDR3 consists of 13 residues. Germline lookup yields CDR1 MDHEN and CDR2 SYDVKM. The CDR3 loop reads CASSFSEDKKLFF. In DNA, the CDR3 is TGTGCCAGCAGTTTCTCTGAGGACAAAAAACTGTTTTTT.

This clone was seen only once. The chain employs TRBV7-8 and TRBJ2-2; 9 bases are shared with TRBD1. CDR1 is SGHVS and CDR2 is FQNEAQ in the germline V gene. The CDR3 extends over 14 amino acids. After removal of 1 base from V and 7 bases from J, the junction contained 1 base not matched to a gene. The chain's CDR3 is CASSLGTGVGELFF. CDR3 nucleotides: TGTGCCAGCAGCTTAGGGACAGGGGTCGGGGAGCTGTTTTTT.

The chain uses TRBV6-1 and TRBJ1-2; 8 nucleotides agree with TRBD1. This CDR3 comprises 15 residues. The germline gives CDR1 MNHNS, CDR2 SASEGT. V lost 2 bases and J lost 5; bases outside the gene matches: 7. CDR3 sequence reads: CASSEQGAPYYGYTF. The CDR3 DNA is TGTGCCAGCAGTGAACAGGGGGCGCCCTATTATGGCTACACCTTC.

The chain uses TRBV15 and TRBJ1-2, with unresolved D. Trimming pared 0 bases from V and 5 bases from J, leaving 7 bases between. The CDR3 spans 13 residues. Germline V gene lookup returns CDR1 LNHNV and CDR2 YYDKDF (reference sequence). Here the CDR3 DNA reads TGTGCCACCAGCAGAGATGTACAGTATGGCTACACCTTC. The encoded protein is CATSRDVQYGYTF.

The CDR3 DNA reads TGTGCCAGTAGTATAGTGTGGGGGCAGACTCCCTACGAGCAGTACTTC. This gives the protein CASSIVWGQTPYEQYF. The V gene is TRBV19, the J gene TRBJ2-7; TRBD1 might be the D (6 bases). V lost 1 base and J lost 2, with 15 bases in between. Germline V CDR1 and CDR2: LNHDA, SQIVND (reference sequence). CDR3 size: 16 residues.

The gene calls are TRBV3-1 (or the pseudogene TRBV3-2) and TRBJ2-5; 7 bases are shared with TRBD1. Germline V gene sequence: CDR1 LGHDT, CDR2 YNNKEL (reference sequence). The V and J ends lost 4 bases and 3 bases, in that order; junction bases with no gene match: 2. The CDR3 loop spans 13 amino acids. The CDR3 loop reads CASSRGQKETQYF. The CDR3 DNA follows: TGTGCCAGCAGCCGGGGACAGAAAGAGACCCAGTACTTC.

CDR3 residues: CASSQEEAFNYGYTF. CDR3 nucleotide sequence: TGCGCCAGCAGCCAAGAGGAGGCTTTTAACTATGGCTACACCTTC. The chain combines TRBV4-3 with TRBJ1-2; D remains unclear. CDR3 size: 15 residues. Trimming pared 0 bases from V and 1 base from J, leaving 9 bases between. Per germline, CDR1 LGHNA and CDR2 YSLEER.

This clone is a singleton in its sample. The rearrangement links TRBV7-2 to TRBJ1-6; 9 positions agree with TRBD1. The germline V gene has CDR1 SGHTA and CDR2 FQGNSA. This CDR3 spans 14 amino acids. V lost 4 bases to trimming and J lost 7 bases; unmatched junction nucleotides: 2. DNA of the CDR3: TGTGCCAGCAGCTCACAGGGGGCCAATTCACCCCTCCACTTT. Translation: CASSSQGANSPLHF.

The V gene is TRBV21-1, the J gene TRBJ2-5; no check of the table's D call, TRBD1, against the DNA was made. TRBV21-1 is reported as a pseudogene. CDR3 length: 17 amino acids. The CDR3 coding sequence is TGTGCCAGCAGCGAAAAACAGGGACCAAAACTCCAAGAGACCCAGTACTTC. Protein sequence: CASSEKQGPKLQETQYF.